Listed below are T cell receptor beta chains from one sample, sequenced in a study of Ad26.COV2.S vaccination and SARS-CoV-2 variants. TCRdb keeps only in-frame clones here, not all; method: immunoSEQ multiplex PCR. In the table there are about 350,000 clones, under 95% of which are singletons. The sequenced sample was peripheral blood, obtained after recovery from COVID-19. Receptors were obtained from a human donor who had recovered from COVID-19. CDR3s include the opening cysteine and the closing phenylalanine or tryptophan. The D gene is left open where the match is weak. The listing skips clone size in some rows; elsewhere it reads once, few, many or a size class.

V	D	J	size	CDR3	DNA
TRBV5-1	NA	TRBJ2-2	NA	CASSPWTDGGELFF	TGCGCCAGCAGCCCGTGGACAGATGGCGGGGAGCTGTTTTTT
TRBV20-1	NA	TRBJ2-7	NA	CSAWGLSEQYF	TGCAGTGCTTGGGGACTCTCCGAGCAGTACTTC
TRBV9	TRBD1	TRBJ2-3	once	CASSVDRVTGTDTQYF	TGTGCCAGCAGCGTTGACAGGGTTACGGGCACAGATACGCAGTATTTT
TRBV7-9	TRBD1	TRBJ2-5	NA	CASSSGQFQETQYF	TGTGCCAGCAGCTCGGGACAGTTCCAAGAGACCCAGTACTTC
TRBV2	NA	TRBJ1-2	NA	CASSAWGNYGYTF	TGTGCCAGCAGTGCTTGGGGTAACTATGGCTACACCTTC
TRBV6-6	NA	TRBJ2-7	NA	CASSYTHPDSEQYF	TGTGCCAGCAGTTACACCCATCCGGACAGCGAGCAGTACTTC
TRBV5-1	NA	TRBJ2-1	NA	CASSLAGEYNEQFF	TGCGCCAGCAGCTTGGCGGGAGAATACAATGAGCAGTTCTTC
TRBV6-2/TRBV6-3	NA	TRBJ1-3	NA	CASSWEISGNTIYF	TGTGCCAGCAGTTGGGAGATCTCTGGAAACACCATATATTTT
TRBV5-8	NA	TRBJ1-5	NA	CASSSGQGYSNQPQHF	TGTGCCAGCAGCTCGGGGCAGGGTTATAGCAATCAGCCCCAGCATTTT
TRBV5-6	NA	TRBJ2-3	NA	CASSLSDTQYF	TGTGCCAGCAGCTTGAGTGATACGCAGTATTTT
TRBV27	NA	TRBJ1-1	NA	CASGNREYTEAFF	TGTGCCAGCGGAAATAGGGAATACACTGAAGCTTTCTTT
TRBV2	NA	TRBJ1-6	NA	CASSEFFTGHAGAYNSPLHF	TGTGCCAGCAGTGAATTTTTTACTGGACACGCTGGGGCCTATAATTCACCCCTCCACTTT
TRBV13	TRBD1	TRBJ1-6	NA	CASSLGLAGGGSNSPLHF	TGTGCCAGCAGCTTAGGCCTGGCTGGAGGGGGCAGTAATTCACCCCTCCACTTT
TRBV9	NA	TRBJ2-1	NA	CASSVGEGIPYNEQFF	TGTGCCAGCAGCGTAGGGGAAGGGATCCCCTACAATGAGCAGTTCTTC
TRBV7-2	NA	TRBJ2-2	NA	CASSLVGRTNTGELFF	TGTGCCAGCAGCTTAGTGGGCAGGACGAACACCGGGGAGCTGTTTTTT
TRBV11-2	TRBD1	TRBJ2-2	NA	CASSLGQGERHRELFF	TGTGCCAGCAGCTTAGGACAGGGGGAACGCCACCGGGAGCTGTTTTTT
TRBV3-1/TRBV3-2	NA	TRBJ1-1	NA	CASSHPGEPEAFF	TGTGCCAGCAGCCACCCGGGGGAGCCTGAAGCTTTCTTT
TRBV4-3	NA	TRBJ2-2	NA	CASSQDDSRGSPATGELFF	TGCGCCAGCAGCCAAGATGACTCGAGGGGGAGTCCGGCCACCGGGGAGCTGTTTTTT
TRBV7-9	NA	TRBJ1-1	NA	CASSPPMGGPGAEAFF	TGTGCCAGCAGCCCCCCCATGGGGGGGCCGGGGGCTGAAGCTTTCTTT
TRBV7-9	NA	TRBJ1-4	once	CASSLGGGKLFF	TGTGCCAGCAGCTTAGGGGGAGGAAAACTGTTTTTT
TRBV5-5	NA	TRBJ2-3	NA	CASSYIRTSTDTQYF	TGTGCCAGCAGCTACATACGAACTAGCACAGATACGCAGTATTTT
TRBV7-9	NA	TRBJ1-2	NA	CASSLDLGPGYTF	TGTGCCAGCAGCTTAGATCTGGGGCCTGGCTACACCTTC
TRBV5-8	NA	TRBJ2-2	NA	CASSHGTSANTGELFF	TGTGCCAGCAGCCACGGGACGAGCGCGAACACCGGGGAGCTGTTTTTT
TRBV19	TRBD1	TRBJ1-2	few	CASSIAATGGYGYTF	TGTGCCAGTAGTATAGCAGCGACAGGGGGCTATGGCTACACCTTC
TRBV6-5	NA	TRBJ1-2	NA	CASSPLGGLYGYTF	TGTGCCAGCAGTCCCCTGGGGGGGCTCTATGGCTACACCTTC
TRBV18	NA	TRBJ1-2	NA	CASSPPFGLNYGYTF	TGTGCCAGCTCACCACCCTTTGGACTTAACTATGGCTACACCTTC
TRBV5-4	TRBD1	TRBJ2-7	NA	CASSFGTAAWEQYF	TGTGCCAGCAGCTTTGGGACAGCCGCTTGGGAGCAGTACTTC
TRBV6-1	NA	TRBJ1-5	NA	CASSVARVPYSNQPQHF	TGTGCCAGCAGTGTAGCCCGGGTCCCCTATAGCAATCAGCCCCAGCATTTT
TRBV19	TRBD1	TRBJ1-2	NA	CASSIMQGARYGYTF	TGTGCCAGTAGTATAATGCAGGGGGCGAGATATGGCTACACCTTC
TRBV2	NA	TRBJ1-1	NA	CASSVRTLKRAFF	TGTGCCAGCAGTGTCCGAACCTTAAAGAGGGCTTTCTTT
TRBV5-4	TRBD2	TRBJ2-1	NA	CASSTPGLAGGNEQFF	TGTGCCAGCAGCACGCCAGGACTAGCGGGGGGAAATGAGCAGTTCTTC
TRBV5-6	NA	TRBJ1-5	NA	CASSLRDLSNQPQHF	TGTGCCAGCAGCTTGCGGGACCTTAGCAATCAGCCCCAGCATTTT
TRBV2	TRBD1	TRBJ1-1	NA	CASSGGGTENTEAFF	TGTGCCAGCAGTGGGGGCGGGACAGAGAACACTGAAGCTTTCTTT
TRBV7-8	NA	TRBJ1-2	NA	CASSLIGSGGGYTF	TGTGCCAGCAGCTTAATAGGGAGTGGTGGTGGCTACACCTTC